The next 4 T cell receptor beta chains were all read from a single sample in a study of Graves' ophthalmopathy and Graves' hyperthyroidism (dated by TCRdb to between 2017 and 2018). The sample was run on an Illumina HiSeq 2000. TCR beta CDR3 regions were amplified from RNA transcripts for repertoire sequencing. HTBI primers and the Qiagen OneStep RT-PCR kit were used in a first-round RT-PCR, which was followed by a second-round multiplex PCR, size selection and purification. The public reads were run again by TCRdb, first through fastp at Q25 and then through MiXCR, and only productive beta chains were kept. Rows with one shared CDR3 protein collapse into an entry with the most common genes and DNA. The sample table shows around 660,000 distinct CDR3 sequences, and about 40% are seen once. The ten largest clones add up to more than 2.5% of the sample. Specimen: peripheral blood. These receptors all come from an adult man with Graves' ophthalmopathy.

The chain uses TRBV25-1 and TRBJ2-7; 10 positions match TRBD2. Germline values: CDR1 MGHDK, CDR2 SYGVNS. Trimming at V came to 11 bases and at J to 3 bases, leaving 19 bases not matched to a gene. The CDR3 is made up of 17 amino acids. The CDR3 DNA reads TGTGCCGGCTCCCCACAACACCCGGCTAGCGGGAGCTACGAGCAGTACTTC. Amino acids: CAGSPQHPASGSYEQYF.

This clonotype was picked up one time. The CDR3 sequence: CASSPGQGKVTEAFF. CDR3 nucleotides: TGTGCCAGCTCACCCGGACAGGGGAAGGTGACTGAAGCTTTCTTT. The chain couples TRBV2 to TRBJ1-1; TRBD1 agrees at 9 bases. The CDR3 contains 15 residues. From germline, CDR1 is SNHLY and CDR2 FYNNEI. V shed 8 bases and J 5 bases; nucleotides not matched to a gene: 12.

This clonotype has ten or more counts. A read error may produce the germline difference seen at one junction end. The gene calls are TRBV6-6 and TRBJ1-2; no clear D. The germline V gene has CDR1 MNHNY and CDR2 SVGAGI (reference sequence). The CDR3 has 13 amino acids. The CDR3 coding sequence is TGTGCCAGCAGCAATCAGGTTAACCATGGCTACACCTTC. The encoded protein is CASSNQVNHGYTF.

The sample holds many counts of this clonotype. The rearrangement links TRBV2 to TRBJ2-7; D unclear. This CDR3 contains 12 residues. Germline V gene sequence: CDR1 SNHLY, CDR2 FYNNEI. The V gene lost 8 bases and the J gene lost 1 base, with 9 bases spanning the gap. The DNA for the CDR3 is TGTGCCAGCTTGGTAGGATCCTACGAGCAGTACTTC. This codes for CASLVGSYEQYF.